This T cell receptor beta chain was identified in a study of shared clonotypes between healthy human individuals. Study information: Participating donors consisted of a couple of women and a few men aged 18 to 49.

Germline V gene sequence: CDR1 SGHAT, CDR2 FQNNGV. The CDR3 has 19 residues. Between the trimmed V and J ends, which lost 1 base and 0 bases, there was a span of 16 bases. The repertoire was sequenced with immunoSEQ multiplex PCR; TCRdb's copy has only in-frame clones and lacks some. The repertoire holds over 1.5 million clones, with 95% to 99% as singletons. Donors were healthy HIV-negative adults without recent acute infections or vaccinations. The V and J genes are TRBV11-2 and TRBJ2-6, with D maybe TRBD1 (6 bases). This receptor was identified in a man aged 25 to 45 in good health. Sequences were obtained from naive CD4+ T cells sorted from blood. Subset described: CD45RA+ positively selected. CDR3 sequence reads: CASSLVGQGLGSGANVLTF. The CDR3 DNA reads as TGTGCCAGCAGCTTAGTGGGCCAGGGGTTGGGCTCTGGGGCCAACGTCCTGACTTTC. Full variable domain (rest looked up from reference TRBV11-2 and TRBJ2-6): EAGVAQSPRYKIIEKRQSVAFWCNPISGHATLYWYQQILGQGPKLLIQFQNNGVVDDSQLPKDRFSAERLKGVDSTLKIQPAKLEDSAVYLCASSLVGQGLGSGANVLTFGAGSRLTVL.